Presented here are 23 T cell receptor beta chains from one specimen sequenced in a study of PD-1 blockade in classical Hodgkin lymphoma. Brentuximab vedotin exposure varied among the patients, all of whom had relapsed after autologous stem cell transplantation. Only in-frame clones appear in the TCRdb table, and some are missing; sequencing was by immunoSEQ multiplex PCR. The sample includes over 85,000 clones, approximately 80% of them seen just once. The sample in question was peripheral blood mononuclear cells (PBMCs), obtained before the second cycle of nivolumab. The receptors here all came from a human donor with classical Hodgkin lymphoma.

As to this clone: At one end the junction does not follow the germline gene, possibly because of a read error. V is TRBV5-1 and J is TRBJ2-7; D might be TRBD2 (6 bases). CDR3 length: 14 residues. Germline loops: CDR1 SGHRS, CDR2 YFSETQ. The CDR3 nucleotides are TGCGCCAGCGGCTTCACCACCGGAGGGAACGAGCAGTACTTC. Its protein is CASGFTTGGNEQYF.

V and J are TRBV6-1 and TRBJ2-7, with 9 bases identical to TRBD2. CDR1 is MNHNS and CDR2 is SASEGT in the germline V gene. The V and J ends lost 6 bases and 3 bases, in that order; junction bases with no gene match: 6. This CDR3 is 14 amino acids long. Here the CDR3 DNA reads TGTGCCAGCAGGGGTAGCGGGGGAGGCTACGAGCAGTACTTC. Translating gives CASRGSGGGYEQYF.

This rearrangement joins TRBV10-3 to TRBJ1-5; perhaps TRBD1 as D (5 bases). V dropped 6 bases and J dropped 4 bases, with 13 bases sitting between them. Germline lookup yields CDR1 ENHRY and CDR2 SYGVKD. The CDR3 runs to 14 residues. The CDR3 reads CAIRGDERNQPQHF. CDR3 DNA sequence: TGTGCCATCAGGGGGGACGAGAGGAATCAGCCCCAGCATTTT.

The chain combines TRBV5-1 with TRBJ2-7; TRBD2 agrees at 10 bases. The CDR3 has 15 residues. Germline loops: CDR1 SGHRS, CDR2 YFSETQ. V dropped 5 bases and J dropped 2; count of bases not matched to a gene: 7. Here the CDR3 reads CASRALAGTTYEQYF. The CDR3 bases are TGCGCCAGCAGGGCACTAGCGGGAACCACCTACGAGCAGTACTTC.

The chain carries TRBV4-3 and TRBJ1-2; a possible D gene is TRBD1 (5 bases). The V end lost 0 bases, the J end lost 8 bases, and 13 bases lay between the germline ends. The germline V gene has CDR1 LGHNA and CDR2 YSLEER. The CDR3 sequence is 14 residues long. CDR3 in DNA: TGCGCCAGCAGCCAAGACATGGGGAAGGGGGGCTACACCTTC. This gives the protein CASSQDMGKGGYTF.

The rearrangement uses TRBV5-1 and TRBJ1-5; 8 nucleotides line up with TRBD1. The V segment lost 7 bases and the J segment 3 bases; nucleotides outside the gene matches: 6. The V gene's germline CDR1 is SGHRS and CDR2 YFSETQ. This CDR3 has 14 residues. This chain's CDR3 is CASSTGVLNQPQHF. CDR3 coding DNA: TGCGCCAGCTCGACAGGGGTCCTCAATCAGCCCCAGCATTTT.

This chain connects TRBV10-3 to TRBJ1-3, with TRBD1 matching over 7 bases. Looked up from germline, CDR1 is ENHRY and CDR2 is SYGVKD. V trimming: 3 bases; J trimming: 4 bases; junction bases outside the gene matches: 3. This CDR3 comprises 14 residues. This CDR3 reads CAISDSGGGNTIYF. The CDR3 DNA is TGTGCCATCAGTGACTCAGGGGGAGGAAACACCATATATTTT.

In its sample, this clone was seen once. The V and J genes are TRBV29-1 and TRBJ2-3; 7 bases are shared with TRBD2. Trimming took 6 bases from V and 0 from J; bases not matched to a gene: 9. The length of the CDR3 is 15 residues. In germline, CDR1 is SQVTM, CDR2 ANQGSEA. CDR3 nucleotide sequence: TGCAGCGTCTTGTTTGGCGGGAGTAGCACAGATACGCAGTATTTT. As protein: CSVLFGGSSTDTQYF.

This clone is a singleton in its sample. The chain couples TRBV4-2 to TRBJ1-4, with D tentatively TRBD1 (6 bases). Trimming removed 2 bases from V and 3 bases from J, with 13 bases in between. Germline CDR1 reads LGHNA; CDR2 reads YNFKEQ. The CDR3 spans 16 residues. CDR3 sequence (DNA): TGTGCCAGCAGCCAACTACAGGGCCGGGCTAATGAAAAACTGTTTTTT. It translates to CASSQLQGRANEKLFF.

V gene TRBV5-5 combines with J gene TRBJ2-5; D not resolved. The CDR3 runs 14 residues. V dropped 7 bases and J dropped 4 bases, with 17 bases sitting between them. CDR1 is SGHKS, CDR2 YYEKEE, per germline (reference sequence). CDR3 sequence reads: CASSPAAWVETQYF. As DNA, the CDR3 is TGTGCCAGCTCCCCGGCCGCTTGGGTAGAGACCCAGTACTTC.

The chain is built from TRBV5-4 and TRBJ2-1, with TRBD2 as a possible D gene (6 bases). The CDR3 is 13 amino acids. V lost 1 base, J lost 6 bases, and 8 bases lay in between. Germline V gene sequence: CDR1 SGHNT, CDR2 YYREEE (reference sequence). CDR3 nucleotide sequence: TGTGCCAGCAGCTTGCAGGGAGGCAATGAGCAGTTCTTC. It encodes CASSLQGGNEQFF.

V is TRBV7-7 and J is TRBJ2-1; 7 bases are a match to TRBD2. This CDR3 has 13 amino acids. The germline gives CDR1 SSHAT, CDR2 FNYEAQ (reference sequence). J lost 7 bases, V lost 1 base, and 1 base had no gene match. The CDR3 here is CASSLGSGNEQFF. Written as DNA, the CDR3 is TGTGCCAGCAGCTTAGGTAGCGGGAATGAGCAGTTCTTC. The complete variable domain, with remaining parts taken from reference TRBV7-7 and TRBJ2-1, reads GAGVSQSPRYKVTKRGQDVTLRCDPISSHATLYWYQQALGQGPEFLTYFNYEAQPDKSGLPSDRFSAERPEGSISTLTIQRTEQRDSAMYRCASSLGSGNEQFFGPGTRLTVL.

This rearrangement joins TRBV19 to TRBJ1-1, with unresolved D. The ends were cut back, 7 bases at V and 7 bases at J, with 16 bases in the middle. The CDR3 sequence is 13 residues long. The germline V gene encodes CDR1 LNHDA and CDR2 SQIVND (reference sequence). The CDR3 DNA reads TGTGCCAGTACCCATATAGAGCCCGTTGAAGCTTTCTTT. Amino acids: CASTHIEPVEAFF.

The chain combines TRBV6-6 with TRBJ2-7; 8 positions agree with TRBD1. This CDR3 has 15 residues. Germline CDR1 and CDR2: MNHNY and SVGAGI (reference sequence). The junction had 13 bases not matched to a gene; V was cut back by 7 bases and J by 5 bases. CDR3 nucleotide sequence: TGTGCCAGCACCTACCGTAGGACAGGGACCCACGAGCAGTACTTC. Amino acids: CASTYRRTGTHEQYF.

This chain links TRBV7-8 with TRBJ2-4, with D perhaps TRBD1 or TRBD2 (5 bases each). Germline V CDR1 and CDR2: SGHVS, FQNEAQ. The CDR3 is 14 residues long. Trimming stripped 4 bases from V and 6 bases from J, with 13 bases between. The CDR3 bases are TGTGCCAGCAGCTCCCCGGGACGTCCAAACATTCAGTACTTC. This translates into CASSSPGRPNIQYF.

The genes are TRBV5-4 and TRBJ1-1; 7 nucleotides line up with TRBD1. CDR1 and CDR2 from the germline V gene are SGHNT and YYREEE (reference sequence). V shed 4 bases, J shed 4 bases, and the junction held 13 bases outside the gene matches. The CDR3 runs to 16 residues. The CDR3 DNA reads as TGTGCCAGCAGCCTGGGAGGGGCAGGGGGGATCACTGAAGCTTTCTTT. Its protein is CASSLGGAGGITEAFF.

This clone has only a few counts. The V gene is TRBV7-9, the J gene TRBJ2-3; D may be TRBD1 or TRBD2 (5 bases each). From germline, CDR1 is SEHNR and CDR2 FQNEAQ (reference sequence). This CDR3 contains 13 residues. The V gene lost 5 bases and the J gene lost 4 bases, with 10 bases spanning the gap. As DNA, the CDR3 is TGTGCCAGCAGCCTAACGGGGCCAGATACGCAGTATTTT. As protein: CASSLTGPDTQYF.

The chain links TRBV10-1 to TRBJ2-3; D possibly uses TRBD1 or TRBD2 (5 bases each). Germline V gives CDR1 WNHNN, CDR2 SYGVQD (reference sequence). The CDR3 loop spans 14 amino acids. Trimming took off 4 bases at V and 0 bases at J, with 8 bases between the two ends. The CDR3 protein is CASSGDGSTDTQYF. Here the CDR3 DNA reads TGCGCCAGCAGTGGGGACGGTAGCACAGATACGCAGTATTTT.

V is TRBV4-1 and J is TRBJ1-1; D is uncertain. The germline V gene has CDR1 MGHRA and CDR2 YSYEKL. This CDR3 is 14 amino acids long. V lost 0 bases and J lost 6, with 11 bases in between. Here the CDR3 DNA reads TGCGCCAGCAGCCAAGACGGGCGATGGTCTGAAGCTTTCTTT. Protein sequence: CASSQDGRWSEAFF.

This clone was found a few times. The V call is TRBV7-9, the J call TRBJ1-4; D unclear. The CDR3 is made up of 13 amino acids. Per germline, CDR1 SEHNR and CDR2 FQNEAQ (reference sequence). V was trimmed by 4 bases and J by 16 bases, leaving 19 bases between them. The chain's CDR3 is CASSSRSARSRFF. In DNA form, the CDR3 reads TGTGCCAGCAGCTCCCGATCGGCCAGGTCCAGGTTTTTT.

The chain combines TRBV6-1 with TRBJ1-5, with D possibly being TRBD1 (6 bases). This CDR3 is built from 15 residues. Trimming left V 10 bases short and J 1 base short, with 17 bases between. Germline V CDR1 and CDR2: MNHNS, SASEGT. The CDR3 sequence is CATGLRTGSNQPQHF. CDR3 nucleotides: TGTGCCACGGGACTAAGAACAGGGAGCAATCAGCCCCAGCATTTT.

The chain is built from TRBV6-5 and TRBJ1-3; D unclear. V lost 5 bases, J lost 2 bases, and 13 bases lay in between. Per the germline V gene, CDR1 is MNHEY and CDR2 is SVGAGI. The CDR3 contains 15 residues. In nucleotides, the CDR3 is TGTGCCAGCAGTCCTTATATGGGCCCTGGAAACACCATATATTTT. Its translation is CASSPYMGPGNTIYF.

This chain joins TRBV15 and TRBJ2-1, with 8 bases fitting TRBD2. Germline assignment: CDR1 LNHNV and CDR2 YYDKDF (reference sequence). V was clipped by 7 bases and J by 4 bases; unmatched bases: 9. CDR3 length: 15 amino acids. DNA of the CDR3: TGTGCCACCAAAGTCGTAGCGGGACTGTACAATGAGCAGTTCTTC. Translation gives CATKVVAGLYNEQFF.